The text below deals with one T cell receptor (beta chain). The sample comes from a study of blood T cell repertoires in COVID-19. Overall study context: Samples representing acute and convalescent COVID-19 were sourced from the United States, Italy and Spain. PBMCs, B-cell-depleted T cells, or T cells provided the cDNA or gDNA that made up the material.

Authors' analysis steps: Reference gene primer amplification gave estimated nucleated cell counts. The repertoire was sequenced with immunoSEQ multiplex PCR; TCRdb's copy has only in-frame clones and lacks some. V and J calls and clone size are as listed in that table; D and trimming were resolved from the DNA. The sample carries 180,000 or so clones, 87% recorded once. CDR1 is SGHRS, CDR2 YFSETQ, per germline. With V trimmed by 4 bases and J by 0 bases, 8 bases remained unmatched. The CDR3 loop spans 17 amino acids. The chain couples TRBV5-1 to TRBJ2-1, with TRBD2 identical over 9 bases. The TCR was taken from a woman aged 45-60 years with acute or convalescent COVID-19. Sequencing was performed on peripheral blood. CDR3 sequence: CASSGAVAGVSYNEQFF. The CDR3 nucleotides read TGCGCCAGCAGCGGGGCAGTAGCGGGGGTCTCCTACAATGAGCAGTTCTTC. The whole variable domain, filled in from reference TRBV5-1 and TRBJ2-1, reads KAGVTQTPRYLIKTRGQQVTLSCSPISGHRSVSWYQQTPGQGLQFLFEYFSETQRNKGNFPGRFSGRQFSNSRSEMNVSTLELGDSALYLCASSGAVAGVSYNEQFFGPGTRLTVL.